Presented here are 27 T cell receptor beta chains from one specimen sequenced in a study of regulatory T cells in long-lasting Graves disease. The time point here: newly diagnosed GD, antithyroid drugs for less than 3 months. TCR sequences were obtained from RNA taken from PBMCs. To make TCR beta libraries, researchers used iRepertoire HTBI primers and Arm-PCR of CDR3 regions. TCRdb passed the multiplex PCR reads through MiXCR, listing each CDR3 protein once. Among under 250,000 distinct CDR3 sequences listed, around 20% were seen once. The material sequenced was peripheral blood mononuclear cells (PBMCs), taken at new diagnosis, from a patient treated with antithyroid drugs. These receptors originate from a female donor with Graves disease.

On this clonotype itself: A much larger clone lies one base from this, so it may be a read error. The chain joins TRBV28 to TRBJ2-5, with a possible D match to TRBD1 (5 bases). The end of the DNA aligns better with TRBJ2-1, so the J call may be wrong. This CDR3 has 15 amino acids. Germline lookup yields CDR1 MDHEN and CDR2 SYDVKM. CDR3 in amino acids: CASKANRMMGSEQFF. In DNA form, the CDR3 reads TGTGCCAGCAAGGCAAACAGGATGATGGGCAGTGAGCAGTTCTTC.

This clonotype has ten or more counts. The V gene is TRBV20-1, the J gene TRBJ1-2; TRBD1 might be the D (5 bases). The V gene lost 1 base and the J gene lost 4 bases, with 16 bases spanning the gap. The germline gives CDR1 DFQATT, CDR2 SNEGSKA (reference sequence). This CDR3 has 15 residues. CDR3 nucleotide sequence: TGCAGTGCTAGAGCCTCGGGGGAGGTTGCCTATGGCTACACCTTC. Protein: CSARASGEVAYGYTF.

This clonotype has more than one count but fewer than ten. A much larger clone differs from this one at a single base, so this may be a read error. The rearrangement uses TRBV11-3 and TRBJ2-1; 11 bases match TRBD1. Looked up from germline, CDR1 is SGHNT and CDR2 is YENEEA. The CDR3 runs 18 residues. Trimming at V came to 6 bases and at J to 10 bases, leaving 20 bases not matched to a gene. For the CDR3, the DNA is TGTGCCAGCAGAACCGCCGGGTCTGGGACAGGGGGAGTGTACGAGCAGTTCTTC. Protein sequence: CASRTAGSGTGGVYEQFF.

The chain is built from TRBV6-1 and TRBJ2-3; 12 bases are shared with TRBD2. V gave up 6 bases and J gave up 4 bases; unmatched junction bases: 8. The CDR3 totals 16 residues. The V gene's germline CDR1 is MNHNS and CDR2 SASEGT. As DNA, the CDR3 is TGTGCCAGCAGGGTCAATCTAGCGGGGGGGGCAGATACGCAGTATTTT. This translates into CASRVNLAGGADTQYF.

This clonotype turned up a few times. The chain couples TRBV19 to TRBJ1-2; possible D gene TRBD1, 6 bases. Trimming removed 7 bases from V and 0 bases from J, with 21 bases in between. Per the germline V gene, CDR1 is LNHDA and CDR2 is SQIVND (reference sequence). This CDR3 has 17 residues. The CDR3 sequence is CASIHRVGATANYGYTF. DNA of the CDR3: TGTGCCAGTATCCACAGGGTCGGGGCTACAGCTAACTATGGCTACACCTTC.

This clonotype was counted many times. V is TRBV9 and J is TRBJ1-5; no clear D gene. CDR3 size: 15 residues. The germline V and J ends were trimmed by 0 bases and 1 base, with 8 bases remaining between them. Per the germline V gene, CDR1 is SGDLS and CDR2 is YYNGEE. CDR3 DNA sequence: TGTGCCAGCAGCGTAGGTTCGGGGAGCAATCAGCCCCAGCATTTT. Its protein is CASSVGSGSNQPQHF.

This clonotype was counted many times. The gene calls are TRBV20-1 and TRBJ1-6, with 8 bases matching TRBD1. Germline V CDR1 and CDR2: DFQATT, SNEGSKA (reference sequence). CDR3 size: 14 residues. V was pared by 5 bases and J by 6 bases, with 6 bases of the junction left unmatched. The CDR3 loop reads CSAPRTGINSPLHF. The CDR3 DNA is TGCAGTGCTCCTCGGACAGGGATTAATTCACCCCTCCACTTT.

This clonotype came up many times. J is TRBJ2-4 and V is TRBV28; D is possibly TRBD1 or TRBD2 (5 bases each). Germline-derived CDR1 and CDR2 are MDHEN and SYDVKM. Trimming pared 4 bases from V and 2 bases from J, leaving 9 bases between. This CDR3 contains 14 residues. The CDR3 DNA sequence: TGTGCCAGCAGTTCAGGGAGTTCCAAAAACATTCAGTACTTC. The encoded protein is CASSSGSSKNIQYF.

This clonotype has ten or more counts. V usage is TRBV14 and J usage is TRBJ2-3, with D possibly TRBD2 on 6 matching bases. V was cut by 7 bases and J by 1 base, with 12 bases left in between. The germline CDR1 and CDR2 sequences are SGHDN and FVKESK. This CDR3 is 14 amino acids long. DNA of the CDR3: TGTGCCAGCAACCGCTGGGAGGGCACAGATACGCAGTATTTT. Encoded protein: CASNRWEGTDTQYF.

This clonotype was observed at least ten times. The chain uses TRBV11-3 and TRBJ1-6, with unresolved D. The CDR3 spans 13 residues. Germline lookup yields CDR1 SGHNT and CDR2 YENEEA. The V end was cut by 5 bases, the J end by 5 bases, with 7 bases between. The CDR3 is CASSETHNSPLHF. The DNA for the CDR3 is TGTGCCAGCAGCGAGACCCATAATTCACCCCTCCACTTT.

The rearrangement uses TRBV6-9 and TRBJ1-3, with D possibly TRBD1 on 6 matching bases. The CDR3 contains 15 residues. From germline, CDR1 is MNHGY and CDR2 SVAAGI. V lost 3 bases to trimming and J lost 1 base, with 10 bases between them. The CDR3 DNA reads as TGTGCCAGCAGTTACCCAGGACAGTCTGGAAACACCATATATTTT. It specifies CASSYPGQSGNTIYF.

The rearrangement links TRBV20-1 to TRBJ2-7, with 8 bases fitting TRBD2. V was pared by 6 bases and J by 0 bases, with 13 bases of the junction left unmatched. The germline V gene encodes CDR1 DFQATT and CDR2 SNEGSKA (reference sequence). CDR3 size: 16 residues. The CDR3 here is CSAEPGASGSSYEQYF. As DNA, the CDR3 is TGCAGTGCCGAGCCTGGGGCTAGCGGGTCCTCCTACGAGCAGTACTTC.

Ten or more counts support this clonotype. CDR3 bases: TGTGCCAGCAGCCCCCGACAGGGGTATCAGCCCCAGCATTTT. Residues: CASSPRQGYQPQHF. The genes are TRBV7-2 and TRBJ1-5; TRBD1 aligns across 8 bases. V shed 5 bases and J 5 bases; nucleotides not matched to a gene: 5. The CDR3 extends over 14 amino acids. Germline CDR1 is SGHTA and CDR2 is FQGNSA.

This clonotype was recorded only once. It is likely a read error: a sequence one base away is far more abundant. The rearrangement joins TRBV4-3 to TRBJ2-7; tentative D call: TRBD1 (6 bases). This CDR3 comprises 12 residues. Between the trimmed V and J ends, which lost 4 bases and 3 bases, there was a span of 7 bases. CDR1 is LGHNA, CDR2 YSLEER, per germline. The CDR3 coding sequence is TGCGCCAGCAGCCGGGACAACTACGAGCAGTACTTC. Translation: CASSRDNYEQYF.

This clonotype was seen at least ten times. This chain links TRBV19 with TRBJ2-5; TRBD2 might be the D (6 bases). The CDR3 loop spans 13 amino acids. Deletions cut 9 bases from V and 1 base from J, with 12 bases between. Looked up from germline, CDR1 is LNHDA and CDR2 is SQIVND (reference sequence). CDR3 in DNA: TGTGCCAGCGCGGGGAGTCCCCAAGAGACCCAGTACTTC. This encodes CASAGSPQETQYF. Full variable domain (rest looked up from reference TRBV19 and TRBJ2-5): DGGITQSPKYLFRKEGQNVTLSCEQNLNHDAMYWYRQDPGQGLRLIYYSQIVNDFQKGDIAEGYSVSREKKESFPLTVTSAQKNPTAFYLCASAGSPQETQYFGPGTRLLVL.

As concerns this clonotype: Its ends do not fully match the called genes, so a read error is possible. The CDR3 reads CASSQDWGISSGANVPTF. The CDR3 bases are TGCGCCAGCAGCCAAGATTGGGGGATTAGCTCTGGGGCCAACGTCCCGACTTTC. The rearrangement links TRBV4-3 to TRBJ2-6; D assignment may be TRBD1 or TRBD2 (5 bases each). The CDR3 loop spans 18 amino acids. Looked up from germline, CDR1 is LGHNA and CDR2 is YSLEER.

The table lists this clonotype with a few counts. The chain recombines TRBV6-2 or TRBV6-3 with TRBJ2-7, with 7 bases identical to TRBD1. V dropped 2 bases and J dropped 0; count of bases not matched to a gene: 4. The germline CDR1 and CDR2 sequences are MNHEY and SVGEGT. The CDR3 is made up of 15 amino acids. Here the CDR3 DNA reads TGTGCCAGCAGTTACAGGGACAGTAGCTCCTACGAGCAGTACTTC. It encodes CASSYRDSSSYEQYF.

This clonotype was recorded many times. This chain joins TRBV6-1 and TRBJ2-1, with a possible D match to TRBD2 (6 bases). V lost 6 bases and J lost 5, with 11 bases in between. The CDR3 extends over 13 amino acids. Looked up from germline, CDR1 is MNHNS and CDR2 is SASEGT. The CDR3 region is CASRPGSNNEQFF. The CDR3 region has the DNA TGTGCCAGCAGACCCGGGAGCAACAATGAGCAGTTCTTC.

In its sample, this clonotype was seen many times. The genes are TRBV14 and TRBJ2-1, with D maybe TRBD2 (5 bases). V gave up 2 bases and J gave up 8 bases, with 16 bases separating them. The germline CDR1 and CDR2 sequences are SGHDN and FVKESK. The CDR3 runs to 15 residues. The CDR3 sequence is CASSQTGGLADEQFF. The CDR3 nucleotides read TGTGCCAGCAGCCAAACCGGAGGACTCGCCGATGAGCAGTTCTTC.

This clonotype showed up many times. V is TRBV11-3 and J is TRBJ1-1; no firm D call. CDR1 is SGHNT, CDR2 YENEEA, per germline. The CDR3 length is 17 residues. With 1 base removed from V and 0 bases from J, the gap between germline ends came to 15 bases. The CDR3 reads CASSLGGRGRMNTEAFF. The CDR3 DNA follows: TGTGCCAGCAGCTTAGGTGGACGAGGCCGCATGAACACTGAAGCTTTCTTT.

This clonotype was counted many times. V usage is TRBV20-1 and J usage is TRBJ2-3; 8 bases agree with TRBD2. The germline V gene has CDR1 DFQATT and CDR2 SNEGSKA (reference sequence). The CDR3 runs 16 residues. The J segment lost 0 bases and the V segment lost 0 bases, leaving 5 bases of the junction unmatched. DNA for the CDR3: TGCAGTGCTAGAGATTGGAAGCGGGGGAGCACAGATACGCAGTATTTT. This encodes CSARDWKRGSTDTQYF.

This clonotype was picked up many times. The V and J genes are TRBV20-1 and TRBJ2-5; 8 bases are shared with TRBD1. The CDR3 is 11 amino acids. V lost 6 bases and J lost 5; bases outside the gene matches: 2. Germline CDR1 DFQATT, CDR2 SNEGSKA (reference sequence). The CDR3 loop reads CSATGGETQYF. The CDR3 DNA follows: TGCAGTGCAACAGGGGGGGAGACCCAGTACTTC.

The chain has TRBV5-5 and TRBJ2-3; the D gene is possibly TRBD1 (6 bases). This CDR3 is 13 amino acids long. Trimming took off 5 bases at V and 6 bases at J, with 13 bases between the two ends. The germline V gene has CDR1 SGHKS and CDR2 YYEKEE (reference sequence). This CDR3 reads CASSHNRDDTQYF. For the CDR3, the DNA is TGTGCCAGCAGTCATAACAGGGACGATACGCAGTATTTT. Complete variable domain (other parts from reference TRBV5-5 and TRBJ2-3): DAGVTQSPTHLIKTRGQQVTLRCSPISGHKSVSWYQQVLGQGPQFIFQYYEKEERGRGNFPDRFSARQFPNYSSELNVNALLLGDSALYLCASSHNRDDTQYFGPGTRLTVL.

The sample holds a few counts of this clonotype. The CDR3 is CSARDRGNTEAFF. The DNA of the CDR3 is TGCAGTGCTAGAGATCGAGGGAACACTGAAGCTTTCTTT. The rearrangement uses TRBV20-1 and TRBJ1-1, with D hard to call. The germline V gene has CDR1 DFQATT and CDR2 SNEGSKA (reference sequence). This CDR3 comprises 13 residues. V lost 0 bases and J lost 1, with 6 bases in between.

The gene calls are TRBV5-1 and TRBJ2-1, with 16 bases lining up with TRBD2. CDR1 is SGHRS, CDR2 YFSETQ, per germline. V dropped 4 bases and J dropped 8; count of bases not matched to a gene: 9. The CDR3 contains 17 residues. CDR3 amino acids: CASSTTGTSGRGDEQFF. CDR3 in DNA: TGCGCCAGCAGCACCACCGGGACTAGCGGGAGGGGGGATGAGCAGTTCTTC.

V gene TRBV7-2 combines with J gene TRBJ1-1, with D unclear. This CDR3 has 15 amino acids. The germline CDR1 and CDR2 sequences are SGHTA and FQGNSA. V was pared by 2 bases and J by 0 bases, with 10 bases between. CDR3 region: CASSLIAELNTEAFF. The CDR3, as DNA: TGTGCCAGCAGCTTAATAGCAGAATTGAACACTGAAGCTTTCTTT.

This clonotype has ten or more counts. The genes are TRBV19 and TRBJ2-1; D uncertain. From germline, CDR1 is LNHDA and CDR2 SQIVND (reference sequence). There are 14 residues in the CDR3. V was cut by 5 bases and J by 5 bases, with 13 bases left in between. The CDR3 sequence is CASSLWAVNNEQFF. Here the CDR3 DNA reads TGTGCCAGTAGTCTATGGGCGGTGAACAATGAGCAGTTCTTC.